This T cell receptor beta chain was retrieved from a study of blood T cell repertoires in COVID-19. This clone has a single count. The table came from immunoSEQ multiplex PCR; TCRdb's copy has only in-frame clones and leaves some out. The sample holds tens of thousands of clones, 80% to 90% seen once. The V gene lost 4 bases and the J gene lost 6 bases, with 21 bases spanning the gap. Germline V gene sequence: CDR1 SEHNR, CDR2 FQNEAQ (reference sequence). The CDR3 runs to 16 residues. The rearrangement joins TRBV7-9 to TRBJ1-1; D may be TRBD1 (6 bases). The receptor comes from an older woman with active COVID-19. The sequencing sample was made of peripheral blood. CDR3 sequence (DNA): TGTGCCAGCAGCTCCCGGACCGCTTACGGGGGGCCTGAAGCTTTCTTT. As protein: CASSSRTAYGGPEAFF.